This TCR beta chain came from a study of T cell changes during pregnancy in multiple sclerosis. Profiling relied on immunoSEQ multiplex PCR, and the TCRdb table lists in-frame clones only, not all of them. The repertoire includes tens of thousands of clones, 80% to 95% of them detected once, and about 2.7% sits in the top ten. CDR1 and CDR2 (germline): MDHEN, SYDVKM. This CDR3 has 16 amino acids. V was clipped by 4 bases and J by 3 bases; unmatched bases: 7. The receptor was isolated from a female donor in good health, enrolled as a control in a pregnancy study. The genes are TRBV28 and TRBJ2-7; TRBD2 aligns across 12 bases. Sample: peripheral blood, taken in the second trimester of pregnancy. CDR3 sequence: CASSYGTSGLRYEQYF. As DNA, the CDR3 is TGTGCCAGCAGTTACGGGACTAGCGGGCTGCGCTACGAGCAGTACTTC. Full variable domain (missing parts from reference TRBV28 and TRBJ2-7): DVKVTQSSRYLVKRTGEKVFLECVQDMDHENMFWYRQDPGLGLRLIYFSYDVKMKEKGDIPEGYSVSREKKERFSLILESASTNQTSMYLCASSYGTSGLRYEQYFGPGTRLTVT.